The 5 T cell receptor beta chains below come from one sample, sequenced in a study of blood T cell repertoires in COVID-19. The repertoire was sequenced with immunoSEQ multiplex PCR; TCRdb's copy has only in-frame clones and lacks some. The repertoire holds around 97,000 clones, about 85% seen once, with approximately 3.1% in the top ten. Sequencing was done on a sample of peripheral blood. All receptors come from a man aged 45-65 years in a cohort sampled during active COVID-19.

This chain uses TRBV5-6 with TRBJ1-1; TRBD1 aligns across 10 bases. CDR1 is SGHDT, CDR2 YYEEEE, per germline. This CDR3 region has 18 residues. The V gene end was trimmed by 4 bases and the J gene end by 0 bases; junction bases not matched to a gene: 12. This CDR3 is CASSGDVDRGHVNTEAFF. Written as DNA, the CDR3 is TGTGCCAGCAGCGGGGACGTTGACAGGGGGCACGTGAACACTGAAGCTTTCTTT. The full variable domain, completed using reference TRBV5-6 and TRBJ1-1, is DAGVTQSPTHLIKTRGQQVTLRCSPKSGHDTVSWYQQALGQGPQFIFQYYEEEERQRGNFPDRFSGHQFPNYSSELNVNALLLGDSALYLCASSGDVDRGHVNTEAFFGQGTRLTVV.

The genes are TRBV6-2 or TRBV6-3 and TRBJ1-4; D might be TRBD1 (5 bases). The germline V gene has CDR1 MNHEY and CDR2 SVGEGT. The CDR3 contains 15 residues. Trimming shortened V by 6 bases and J by 3 bases, and 14 bases separated the two germline ends. The CDR3 sequence is CASSPGGTANEKLFF. The CDR3, as DNA: TGTGCCAGCAGCCCAGGCGGGACGGCTAATGAAAAACTGTTTTTT.

The rearrangement links TRBV27 to TRBJ1-1, with D maybe TRBD1 (6 bases). CDR1 and CDR2 from the germline V gene are MNHEY and SMNVEV (reference sequence). This CDR3 spans 15 amino acids. V lost 5 bases, J lost 4 bases, and 17 bases lay in between. The CDR3: CASSAYRDTGTEAFF. CDR3 coding DNA: TGTGCCAGCAGTGCGTACAGGGATACGGGCACTGAAGCTTTCTTT.

This clone was counted a few times. The chain recombines TRBV5-6 with TRBJ1-6; D remains unclear. Trimming took 4 bases from V and 8 from J, leaving 4 bases between them. Germline CDR1 SGHDT, CDR2 YYEEEE. This CDR3 contains 11 residues. CDR3 sequence (DNA): TGTGCCAGCAGCCGGGATTCACCCCTCCACTTT. Its translation: CASSRDSPLHF.

The chain couples TRBV3-1 (or the pseudogene TRBV3-2) to TRBJ2-2; possible D gene TRBD1, 6 bases. From germline, CDR1 is LGHDT and CDR2 YNNKEL (reference sequence). CDR3 length: 16 amino acids. Trimming took 4 bases from V and 0 from J, leaving 12 bases between them. The CDR3 nucleotides read TGTGCCAGCAGCCGCCGGGACACATCGAACACCGGGGAGCTGTTTTTT. Amino acid sequence: CASSRRDTSNTGELFF.